What follows is one T cell receptor beta chain and its context. Antigen unknown. Every contributor of samples was a Caucasian grown-up residing in Nashville, Tennessee. Genomic DNA (from each subset) was split evenly across several immunoSEQ plates. This table comes from immunoSEQ multiplex PCR, and its TCRdb copy is limited to in-frame clones, with some not included. The sample has over a million clones, about four fifths seen once; the top ten hold about 0.52%. Germline-derived CDR1 and CDR2 are SGDLS and YYNGEE. The CDR3 length is 16 residues. V shed 3 bases, J shed 6 bases, and the junction held 10 bases outside the gene matches. The sample originates from a study of shared clonotypes between healthy human individuals. Study outcomes and limitations: Rarefaction showed sorted-subset sequencing was incomplete despite large depth. It was observed that approximately 5% of naive CD4 clonotypes were shared across several donors.

Specimen: memory CD4+ T cells from PBMCs. Subset in this sample: CD45RA-negative fraction. This clonotype was sampled from a man aged 18-30 years in good health. Some clones in this sample may be carry-over from other donors' samples. The V and J genes are TRBV9 and TRBJ2-2, with 8 bases lining up with TRBD2. Here the CDR3 DNA reads TGTGCCAGCAGCGCTACTGGGCGGGAGGCCGCCGGGGAGCTGTTTTTT. Amino acids: CASSATGREAAGELFF.